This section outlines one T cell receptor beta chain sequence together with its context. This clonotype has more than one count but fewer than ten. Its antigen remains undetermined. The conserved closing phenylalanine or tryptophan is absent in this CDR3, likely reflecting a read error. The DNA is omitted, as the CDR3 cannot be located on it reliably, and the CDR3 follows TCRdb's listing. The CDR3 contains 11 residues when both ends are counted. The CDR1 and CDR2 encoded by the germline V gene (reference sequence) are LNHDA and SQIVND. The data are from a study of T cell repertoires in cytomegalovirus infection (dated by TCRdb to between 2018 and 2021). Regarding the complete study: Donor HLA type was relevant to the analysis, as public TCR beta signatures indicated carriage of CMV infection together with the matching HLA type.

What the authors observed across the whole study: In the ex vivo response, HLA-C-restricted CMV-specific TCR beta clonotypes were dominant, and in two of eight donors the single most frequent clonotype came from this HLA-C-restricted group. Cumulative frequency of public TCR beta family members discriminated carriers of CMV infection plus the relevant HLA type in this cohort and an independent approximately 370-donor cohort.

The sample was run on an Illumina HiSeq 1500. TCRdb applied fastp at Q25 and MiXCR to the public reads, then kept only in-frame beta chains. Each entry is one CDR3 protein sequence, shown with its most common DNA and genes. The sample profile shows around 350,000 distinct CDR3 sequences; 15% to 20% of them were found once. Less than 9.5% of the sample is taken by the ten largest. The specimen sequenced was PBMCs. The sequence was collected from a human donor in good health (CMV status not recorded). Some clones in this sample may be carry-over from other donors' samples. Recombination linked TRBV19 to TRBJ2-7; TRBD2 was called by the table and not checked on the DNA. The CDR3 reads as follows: CASTPGLAHRG.